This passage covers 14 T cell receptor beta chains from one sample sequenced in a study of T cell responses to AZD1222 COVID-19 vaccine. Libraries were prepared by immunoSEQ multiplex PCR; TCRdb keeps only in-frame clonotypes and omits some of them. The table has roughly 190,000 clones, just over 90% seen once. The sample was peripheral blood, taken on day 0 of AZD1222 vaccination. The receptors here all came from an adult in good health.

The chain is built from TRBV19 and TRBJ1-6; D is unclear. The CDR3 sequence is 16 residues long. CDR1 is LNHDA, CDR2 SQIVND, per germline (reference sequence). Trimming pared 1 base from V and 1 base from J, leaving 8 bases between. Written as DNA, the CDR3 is TGTGCCAGTAGTATAGTTGGAGAATCCTATAATTCACCCCTCCACTTT. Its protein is CASSIVGESYNSPLHF.

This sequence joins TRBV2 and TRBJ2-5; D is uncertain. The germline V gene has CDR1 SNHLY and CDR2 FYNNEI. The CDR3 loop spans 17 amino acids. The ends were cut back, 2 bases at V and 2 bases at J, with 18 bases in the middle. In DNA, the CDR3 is TGTGCCAGCAGTGAAACGATTGAGGCCAGGAAACAAGAGACCCAGTACTTC. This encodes CASSETIEARKQETQYF.

Written as DNA, the CDR3 is TGTGCCAGCAGACCACCGGCGCAGGGTACCTACGAGCAGTACTTC. Translation: CASRPPAQGTYEQYF. V gene TRBV6-5 combines with J gene TRBJ2-7, with D possibly TRBD1 on 5 matching bases. The germline V gene encodes CDR1 MNHEY and CDR2 SVGAGI. This CDR3 spans 15 amino acids. V lost 6 bases and J 2 bases, leaving 17 bases between the germline ends.

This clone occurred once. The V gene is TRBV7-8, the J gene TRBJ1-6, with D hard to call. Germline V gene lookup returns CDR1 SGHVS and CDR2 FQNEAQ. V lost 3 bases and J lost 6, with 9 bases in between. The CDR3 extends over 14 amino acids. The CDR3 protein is CASSFPPSNSPLHF. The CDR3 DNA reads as TGTGCCAGCAGCTTTCCGCCGAGTAATTCACCCCTCCACTTT. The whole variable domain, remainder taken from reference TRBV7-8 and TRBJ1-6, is GAGVSQSPRYKVAKRGQDVALRCDPISGHVSLFWYQQALGQGPEFLTYFQNEAQLDKSGLPSDRFFAERPEGSVSTLKIQRTQQEDSAVYLCASSFPPSNSPLHFGNGTRLTVT.

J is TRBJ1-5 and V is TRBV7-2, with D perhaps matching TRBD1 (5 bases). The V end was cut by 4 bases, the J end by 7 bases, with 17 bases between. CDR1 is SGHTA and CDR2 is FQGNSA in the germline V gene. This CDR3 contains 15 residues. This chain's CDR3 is CASSSGWGSGQPQHF. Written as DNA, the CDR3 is TGTGCCAGCAGCTCCGGCTGGGGTTCAGGGCAGCCCCAGCATTTT.

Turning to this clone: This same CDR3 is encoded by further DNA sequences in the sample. CDR3 loop: CASSHAGETQYF. DNA of the CDR3: TGTGCCAGCAGCCACGCGGGGGAGACCCAGTACTTC. V is TRBV3-1 (or the pseudogene TRBV3-2) and J is TRBJ2-5, with D possibly TRBD2 on 6 matching bases. The CDR3 is 12 amino acids. Trimming shortened V by 3 bases and J by 5 bases, and 7 bases separated the two germline ends. CDR1 is LGHDT and CDR2 is YNNKEL in the germline V gene (reference sequence).

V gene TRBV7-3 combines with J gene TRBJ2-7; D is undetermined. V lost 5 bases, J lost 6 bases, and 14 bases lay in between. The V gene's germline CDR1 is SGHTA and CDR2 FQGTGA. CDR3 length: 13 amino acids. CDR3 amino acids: CASSPGWGVEQYF. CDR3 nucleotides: TGTGCCAGCAGCCCGGGTTGGGGTGTCGAGCAGTACTTC. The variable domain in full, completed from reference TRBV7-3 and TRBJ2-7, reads GAGVSQTPSNKVTEKGKYVELRCDPISGHTALYWYRQSLGQGPEFLIYFQGTGAADDSGLPNDRFFAVRPEGSVSTLKIQRTERGDSAVYLCASSPGWGVEQYFGPGTRLTVT.

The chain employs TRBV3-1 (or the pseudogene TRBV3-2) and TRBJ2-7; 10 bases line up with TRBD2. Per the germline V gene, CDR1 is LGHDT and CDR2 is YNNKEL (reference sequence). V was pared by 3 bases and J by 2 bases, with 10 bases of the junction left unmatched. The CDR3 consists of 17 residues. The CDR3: CASSQMDLAGGPYEQYF. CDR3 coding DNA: TGTGCCAGCAGCCAGATGGACTTAGCGGGGGGTCCCTACGAGCAGTACTTC.

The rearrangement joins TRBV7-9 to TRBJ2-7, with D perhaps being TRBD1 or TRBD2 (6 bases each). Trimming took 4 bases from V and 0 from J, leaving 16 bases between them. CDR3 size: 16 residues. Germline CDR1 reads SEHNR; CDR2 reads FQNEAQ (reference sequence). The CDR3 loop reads CASSWGRGAYSYEQYF. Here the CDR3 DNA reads TGTGCCAGCAGCTGGGGGCGGGGCGCCTACTCCTACGAGCAGTACTTC.

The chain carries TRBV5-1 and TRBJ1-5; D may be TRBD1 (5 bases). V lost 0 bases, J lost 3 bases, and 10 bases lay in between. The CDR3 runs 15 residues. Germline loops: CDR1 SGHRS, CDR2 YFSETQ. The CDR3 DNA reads TGCGCCAGCAGCTTGGGAGCAGGGATCAATCAGCCCCAGCATTTT. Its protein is CASSLGAGINQPQHF. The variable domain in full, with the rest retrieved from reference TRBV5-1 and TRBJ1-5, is KAGVTQTPRYLIKTRGQQVTLSCSPISGHRSVSWYQQTPGQGLQFLFEYFSETQRNKGNFPGRFSGRQFSNSRSEMNVSTLELGDSALYLCASSLGAGINQPQHFGDGTRLSIL.

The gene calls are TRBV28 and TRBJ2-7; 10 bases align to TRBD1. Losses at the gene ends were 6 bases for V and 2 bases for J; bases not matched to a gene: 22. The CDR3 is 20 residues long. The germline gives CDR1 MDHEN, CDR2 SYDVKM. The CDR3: CASSRGRTGGPRHLTYEQYF. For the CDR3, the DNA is TGTGCCAGCAGCCGGGGACGGACAGGGGGTCCGCGACACCTAACCTACGAGCAGTACTTC.

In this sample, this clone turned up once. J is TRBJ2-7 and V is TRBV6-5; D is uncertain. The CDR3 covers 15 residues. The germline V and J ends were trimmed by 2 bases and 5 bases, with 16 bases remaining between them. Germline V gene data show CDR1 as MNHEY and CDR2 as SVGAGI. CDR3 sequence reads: CASSYQASLVDEQYF. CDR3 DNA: TGTGCCAGCAGTTACCAGGCCTCCCTTGTCGACGAGCAGTACTTC.

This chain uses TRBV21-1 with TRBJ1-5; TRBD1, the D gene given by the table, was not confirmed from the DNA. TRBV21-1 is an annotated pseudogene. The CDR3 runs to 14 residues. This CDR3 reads CASTHPQGVQPQHF. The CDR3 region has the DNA TGTGCCAGCACCCACCCCCAGGGGGTCCAGCCCCAGCATTTT.

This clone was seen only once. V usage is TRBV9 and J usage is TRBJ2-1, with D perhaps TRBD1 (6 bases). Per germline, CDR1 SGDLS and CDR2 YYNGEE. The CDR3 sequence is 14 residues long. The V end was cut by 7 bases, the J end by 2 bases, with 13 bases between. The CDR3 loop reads CASGGEGPYNEQFF. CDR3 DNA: TGTGCCAGCGGGGGCGAAGGACCCTACAATGAGCAGTTCTTC.